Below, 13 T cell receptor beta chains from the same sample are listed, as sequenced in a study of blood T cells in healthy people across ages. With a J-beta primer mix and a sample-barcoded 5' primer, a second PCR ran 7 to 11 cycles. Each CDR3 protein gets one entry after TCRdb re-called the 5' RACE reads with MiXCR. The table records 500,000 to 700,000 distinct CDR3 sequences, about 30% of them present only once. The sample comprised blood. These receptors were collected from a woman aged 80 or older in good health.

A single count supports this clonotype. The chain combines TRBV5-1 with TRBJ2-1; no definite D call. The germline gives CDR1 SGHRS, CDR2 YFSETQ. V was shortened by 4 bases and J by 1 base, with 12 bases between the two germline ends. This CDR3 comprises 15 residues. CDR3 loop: CASSPDVVSYNEQFF. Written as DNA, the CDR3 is TGCGCCAGCAGCCCCGATGTAGTTTCCTACAATGAGCAGTTCTTC.

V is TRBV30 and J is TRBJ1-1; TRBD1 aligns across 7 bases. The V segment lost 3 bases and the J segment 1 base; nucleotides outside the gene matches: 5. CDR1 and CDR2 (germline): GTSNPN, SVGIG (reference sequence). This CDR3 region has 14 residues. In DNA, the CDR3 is TGTGCCTGGAGAGAAGGGGGCTGGAACACTGAAGCTTTCTTT. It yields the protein CAWREGGWNTEAFF.

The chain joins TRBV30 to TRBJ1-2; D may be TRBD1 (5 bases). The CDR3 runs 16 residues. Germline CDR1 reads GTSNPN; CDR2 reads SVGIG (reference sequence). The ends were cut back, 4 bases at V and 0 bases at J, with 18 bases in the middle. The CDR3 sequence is CAWTLGAASANYGYTF. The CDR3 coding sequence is TGTGCCTGGACCCTAGGGGCAGCTTCAGCTAACTATGGCTACACCTTC.

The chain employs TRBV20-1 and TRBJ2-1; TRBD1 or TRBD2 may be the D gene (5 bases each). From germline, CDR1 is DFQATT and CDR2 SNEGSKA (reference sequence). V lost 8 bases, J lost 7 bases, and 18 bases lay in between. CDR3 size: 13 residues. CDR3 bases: TGCAGTACCGAGGGGTCCCTCGGTAATGAGCAGTTCTTC. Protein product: CSTEGSLGNEQFF.

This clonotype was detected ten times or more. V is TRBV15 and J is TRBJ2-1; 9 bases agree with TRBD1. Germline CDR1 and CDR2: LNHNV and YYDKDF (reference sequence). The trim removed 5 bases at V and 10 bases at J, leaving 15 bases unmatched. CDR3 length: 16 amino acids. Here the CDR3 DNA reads TGTGCCACCAGCCCCCAACGTGGACAGGGGCATGGGGAGCAGTTCTTC. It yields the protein CATSPQRGQGHGEQFF.

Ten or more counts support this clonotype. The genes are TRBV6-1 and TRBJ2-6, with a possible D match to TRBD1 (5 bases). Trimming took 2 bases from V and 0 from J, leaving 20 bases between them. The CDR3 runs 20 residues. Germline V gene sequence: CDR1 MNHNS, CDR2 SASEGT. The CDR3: CASSERGQGQWTSGANVLTF. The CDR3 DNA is TGTGCCAGCAGTGAAAGGGGCCAGGGCCAATGGACCTCTGGGGCCAACGTCCTGACTTTC.

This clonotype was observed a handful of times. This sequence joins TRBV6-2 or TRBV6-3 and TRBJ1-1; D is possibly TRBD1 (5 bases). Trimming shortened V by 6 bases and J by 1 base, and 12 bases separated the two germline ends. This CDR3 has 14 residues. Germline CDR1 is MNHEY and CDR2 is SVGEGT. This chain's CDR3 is CASRNGGGNTEAFF. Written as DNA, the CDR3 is TGTGCCAGCAGGAATGGGGGAGGGAACACTGAAGCTTTCTTT.

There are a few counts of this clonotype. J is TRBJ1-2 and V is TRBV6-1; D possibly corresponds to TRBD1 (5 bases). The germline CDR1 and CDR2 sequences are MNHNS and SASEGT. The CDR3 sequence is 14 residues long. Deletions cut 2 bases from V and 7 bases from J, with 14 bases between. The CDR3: CASSELMWGSGYTF. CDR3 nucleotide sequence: TGTGCCAGCAGTGAACTTATGTGGGGGTCTGGCTACACCTTC.

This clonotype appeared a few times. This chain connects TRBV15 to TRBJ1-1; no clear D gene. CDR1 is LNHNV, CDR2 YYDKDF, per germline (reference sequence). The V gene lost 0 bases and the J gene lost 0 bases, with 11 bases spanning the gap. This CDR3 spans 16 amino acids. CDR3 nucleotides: TGTGCCACCAGCAGAGATCAATGGCGCTTGAACACTGAAGCTTTCTTT. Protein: CATSRDQWRLNTEAFF.

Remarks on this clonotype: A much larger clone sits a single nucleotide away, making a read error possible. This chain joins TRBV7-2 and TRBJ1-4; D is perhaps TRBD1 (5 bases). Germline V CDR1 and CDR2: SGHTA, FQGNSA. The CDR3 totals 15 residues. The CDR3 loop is CASSGRRGKEEKRFF. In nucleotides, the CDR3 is TGTGCCAGCAGCGGGCGGCGGGGGAAGGAGGAAAAACGGTTTTTT.

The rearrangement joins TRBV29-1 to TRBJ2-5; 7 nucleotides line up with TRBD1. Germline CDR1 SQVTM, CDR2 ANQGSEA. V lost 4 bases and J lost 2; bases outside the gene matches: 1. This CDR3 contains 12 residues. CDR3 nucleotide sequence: TGCAGCGTTGGGGACAGACAAGAGACCCAGTACTTC. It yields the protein CSVGDRQETQYF.

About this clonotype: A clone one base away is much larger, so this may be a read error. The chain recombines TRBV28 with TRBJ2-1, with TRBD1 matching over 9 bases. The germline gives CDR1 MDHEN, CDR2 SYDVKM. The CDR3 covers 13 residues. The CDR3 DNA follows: TGTGCCAGACGACAGGGGGAATACAATGAGCAGCTCTTC. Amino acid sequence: CARRQGEYNEQLF.

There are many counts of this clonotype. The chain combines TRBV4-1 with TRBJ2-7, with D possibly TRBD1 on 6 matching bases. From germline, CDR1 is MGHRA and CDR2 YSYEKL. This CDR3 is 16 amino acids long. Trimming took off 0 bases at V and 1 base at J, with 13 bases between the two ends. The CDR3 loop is CASSQDDRTGSYEQYF. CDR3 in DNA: TGCGCCAGCAGCCAAGATGATCGAACAGGGTCCTACGAGCAGTACTTC.